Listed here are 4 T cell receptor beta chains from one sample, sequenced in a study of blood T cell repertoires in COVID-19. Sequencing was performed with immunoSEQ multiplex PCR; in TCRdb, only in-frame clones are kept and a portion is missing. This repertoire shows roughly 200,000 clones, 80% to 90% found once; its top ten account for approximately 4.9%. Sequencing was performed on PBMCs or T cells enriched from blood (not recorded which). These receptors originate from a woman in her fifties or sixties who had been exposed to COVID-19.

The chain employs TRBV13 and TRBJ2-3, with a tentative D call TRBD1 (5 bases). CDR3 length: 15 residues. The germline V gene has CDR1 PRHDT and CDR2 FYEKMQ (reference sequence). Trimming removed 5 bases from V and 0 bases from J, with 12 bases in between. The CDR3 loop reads CASSPDSPSTDTQYF. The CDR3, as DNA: TGTGCCAGCAGCCCTGACAGCCCTAGCACAGATACGCAGTATTTT.

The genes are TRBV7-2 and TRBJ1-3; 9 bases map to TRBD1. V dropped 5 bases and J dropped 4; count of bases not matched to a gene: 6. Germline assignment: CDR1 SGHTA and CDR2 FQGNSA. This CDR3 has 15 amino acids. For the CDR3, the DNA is TGTGCCAGCAGCAGCCGGGACAGGGAAGGAAACACCATATATTTT. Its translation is CASSSRDREGNTIYF. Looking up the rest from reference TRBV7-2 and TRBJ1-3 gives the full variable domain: GAGVSQSPSNKVTEKGKDVELRCDPISGHTALYWYRQSLGQGLEFLIYFQGNSAPDKSGLPSDRFSAERTGGSVSTLTIQRTQQEDSAVYLCASSSRDREGNTIYFGEGSWLTVV.

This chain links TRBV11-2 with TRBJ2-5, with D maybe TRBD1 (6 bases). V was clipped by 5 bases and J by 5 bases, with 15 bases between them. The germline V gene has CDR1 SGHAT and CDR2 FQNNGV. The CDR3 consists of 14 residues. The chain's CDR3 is CASSTQGSWETQYF. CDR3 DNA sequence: TGTGCCAGCAGCACACAGGGTTCGTGGGAGACCCAGTACTTC. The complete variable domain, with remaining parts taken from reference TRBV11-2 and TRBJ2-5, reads EAGVAQSPRYKIIEKRQSVAFWCNPISGHATLYWYQQILGQGPKLLIQFQNNGVVDDSQLPKDRFSAERLKGVDSTLKIQPAKLEDSAVYLCASSTQGSWETQYFGPGTRLLVL.

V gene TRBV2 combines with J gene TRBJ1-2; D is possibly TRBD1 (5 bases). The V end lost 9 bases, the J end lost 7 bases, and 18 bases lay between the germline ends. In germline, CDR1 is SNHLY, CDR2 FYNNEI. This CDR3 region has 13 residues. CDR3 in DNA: TGTGCCAGACAGAATACCGGGACTGGTGGCTACACCTTC. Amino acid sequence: CARQNTGTGGYTF.